Listed here are 5 T cell receptor beta chains from one sample, sequenced in a study of early T cells in non-severe SARS-CoV-2 infection. Each CDR3 protein is one row after TCRdb ran MiXCR on the 5' RACE reads. Here the sample spans approximately 75,000 distinct CDR3 sequences, over 3.5% being singletons. This material consisted of whole blood, taken at baseline. The origin of the receptors is an adult who was a healthcare worker with PCR-confirmed SARS-CoV-2 infection or an uninfected control (not recorded which). The donor label of this sample is uncertain.

This clonotype was counted ten times or more. The rearrangement uses TRBV27 and TRBJ2-5; 8 nucleotides match TRBD2. Germline trimming cut 4 bases from V and 5 bases from J; bases unmatched to any gene: 9. In germline, CDR1 is MNHEY, CDR2 SMNVEV (reference sequence). The CDR3 extends over 15 amino acids. CDR3: CASSSNLAGRETQYF. Written as DNA, the CDR3 is TGTGCCAGCAGTTCCAATTTAGCGGGAAGGGAGACCCAGTACTTC.

Note on this clonotype: With a much larger clone just one base away, this may be a read error. The chain has TRBV12-3 or TRBV12-4 and TRBJ1-4; D call uncertain. This CDR3 is 14 amino acids long. The CDR3 DNA reads TGTGCCGGCAGTTTTAACGGGCGCTCGGAAAAACTGTTTTTT. Translated, it gives CAGSFNGRSEKLFF.

A few counts support this clonotype. The chain joins TRBV29-1 to TRBJ2-2; D possibly corresponds to TRBD1 (6 bases). Germline V CDR1 and CDR2: SQVTM, ANQGSEA. V was shortened by 4 bases and J by 1 base, with 10 bases between the two germline ends. This CDR3 contains 14 residues. CDR3 residues: CSVGYRENTGELFF. CDR3 DNA sequence: TGCAGCGTTGGTTACAGGGAGAACACCGGGGAGCTGTTTTTT.

The chain joins TRBV7-2 to TRBJ2-2; no clear D gene. Between the trimmed V and J ends, which lost 3 bases and 6 bases, there was a span of 8 bases. CDR1 is SGHTA and CDR2 is FQGNSA in the germline V gene. This CDR3 has 13 residues. In DNA, the CDR3 is TGTGCCAGCAGCTTTAGAGGAGCCGGGGAGCTGTTTTTT. It encodes CASSFRGAGELFF.

This clonotype was picked up many times. V and J are TRBV11-1 and TRBJ2-1, with 9 nucleotides matching TRBD1. Germline V gene sequence: CDR1 SGHAT, CDR2 FQDESV (reference sequence). The CDR3 runs to 15 residues. Trimming removed 1 base from V and 8 bases from J; junction bases left unmatched: 6. CDR3: CASSLGGTGTDEQFF. CDR3 sequence (DNA): TGTGCCAGCAGCTTAGGGGGGACAGGGACGGATGAGCAGTTCTTC.